This TCR beta chain comes out of a study of blood T cell repertoires in COVID-19. Original data processing: The authors estimated nucleated cell counts from reference gene primer amplification. TCRdb's copy holds only in-frame clones and misses some; the assay was immunoSEQ multiplex PCR. That table supplies the V and J calls and clone size; D and trimming were determined from the DNA. Here the sample spans about 140,000 clones, under 90% being singletons. Germline values: CDR1 MGHDK, CDR2 SYGVNS. The CDR3 consists of 14 residues. Trimming removed 6 bases from V and 3 bases from J, with 14 bases in between.

The chain couples TRBV25-1 to TRBJ1-2; tentative D call: TRBD1 (5 bases). This sequence originates from a human donor in a cohort sampled during active COVID-19. Specimen: peripheral blood. In DNA form, the CDR3 reads TGTGCCAGCAGCAGACTCGGGACTGACTATGGCTACACCTTC. Its protein product is CASSRLGTDYGYTF.